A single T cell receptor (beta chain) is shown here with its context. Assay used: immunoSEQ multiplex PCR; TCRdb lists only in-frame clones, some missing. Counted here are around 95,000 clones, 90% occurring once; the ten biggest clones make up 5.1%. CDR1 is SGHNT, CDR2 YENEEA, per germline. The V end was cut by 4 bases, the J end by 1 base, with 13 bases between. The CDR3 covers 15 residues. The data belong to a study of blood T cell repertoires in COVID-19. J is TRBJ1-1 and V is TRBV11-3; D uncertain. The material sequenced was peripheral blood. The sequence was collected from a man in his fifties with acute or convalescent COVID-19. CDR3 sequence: CASSSSGSRNTEAFF. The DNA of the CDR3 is TGTGCCAGCAGCTCCTCGGGGAGTCGGAACACTGAAGCTTTCTTT.